A selection of T cell receptor beta chains follows, all from one sample in a study of blood T cell repertoires in COVID-19. Assay used: immunoSEQ multiplex PCR; TCRdb lists only in-frame clones, some missing. The profile shows approximately 230,000 clones, approximately 86% of them singletons. The specimen sequenced was PBMCs or T cells enriched from blood (not recorded which). Receptor source: a woman aged 45 to 65 with acute COVID-19. Both conserved end residues are part of each CDR3. The D gene is left open where the match is weak. Some rows mark clone size as missing; the rest say once, few, many or name a class of expanded clone.

>TRBJ1-2|TRBV2|NA|TRBD1
CASSAGTVNYGYTF
TGTGCCAGCAGTGCCGGGACAGTTAACTATGGCTACACCTTC
>TRBJ1-6|TRBV27|NA|NA
CASSTPRGRFNSPLHF
TGTGCCAGCAGTACCCCCCGCGGGAGGTTTAATTCACCCCTCCACTTT
>TRBJ1-1|TRBV10-3|NA|NA
CAISSGVNTEAFF
TGTGCCATCAGCTCGGGGGTGAACACTGAAGCTTTCTTT
>TRBJ2-7|TRBV28|NA|TRBD1
CASTEGDRGHEQYF
TGTGCCAGTACCGAAGGGGACAGGGGTCACGAGCAGTACTTC
>TRBJ1-6|TRBV18|NA|TRBD1
CASSPGQGGSPLHF
TGTGCCAGCTCACCCGGACAGGGAGGTTCACCCCTCCACTTT
>TRBJ2-6|TRBV19|NA|NA
CASTLGVGGANVLTF
TGTGCCAGTACCCTAGGGGTGGGTGGGGCCAACGTCCTGACTTTC
>TRBJ2-7|TRBV27|NA|NA
CASSTLGQLRYEQYF
TGTGCCAGCAGTACCTTAGGACAGTTAAGATACGAGCAGTACTTC
>TRBJ2-5|TRBV7-3|NA|NA
CASSLEGRPQETQYF
TGTGCCAGCAGCTTGGAAGGGAGGCCGCAAGAGACCCAGTACTTC
>TRBJ2-7|TRBV6-6|NA|TRBD1
CASSYGQGRTYEQYF
TGTGCCAGCAGTTACGGACAGGGCAGGACCTACGAGCAGTACTTC
>TRBJ2-7|TRBV7-9|few|NA
CASSEPLKYEQYF
TGTGCCAGCAGCGAACCACTAAAATACGAGCAGTACTTC